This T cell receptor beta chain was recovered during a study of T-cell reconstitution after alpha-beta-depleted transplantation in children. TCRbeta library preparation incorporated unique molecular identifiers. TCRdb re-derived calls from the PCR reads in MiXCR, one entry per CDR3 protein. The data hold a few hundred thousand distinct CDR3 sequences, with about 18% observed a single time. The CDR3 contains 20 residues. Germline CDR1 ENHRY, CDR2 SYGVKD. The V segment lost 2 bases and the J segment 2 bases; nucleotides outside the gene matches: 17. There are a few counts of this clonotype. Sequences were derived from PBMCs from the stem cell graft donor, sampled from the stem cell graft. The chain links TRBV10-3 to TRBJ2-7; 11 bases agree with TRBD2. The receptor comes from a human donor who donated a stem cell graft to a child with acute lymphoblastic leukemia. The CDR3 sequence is CAISEITVASGRKGAYEQYF. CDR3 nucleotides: TGTGCCATCAGTGAGATAACTGTGGCTAGCGGGAGGAAGGGGGCCTACGAGCAGTACTTC.